The T cell receptor (beta chain) described here comes from a study of technical replicates of blood from several donors. TCRdb's table, derived via immunoSEQ multiplex PCR, lists solely in-frame clones and lacks some. The table lists about 85,000 clones, 90% to 95% of them singletons, with 0.2% to 0.3% in the top ten. The CDR3 contains 13 residues. Per germline, CDR1 SQVTM and CDR2 ANQGSEA. The V and J ends lost 6 bases and 6 bases, in that order; junction bases with no gene match: 6. The sequence was collected from a human donor in good health. The sample taken for sequencing was T cells isolated from PBMCs. The chain combines TRBV29-1 with TRBJ1-5, with 9 positions matching TRBD1. CDR3 DNA sequence: TGCAGCGTCCGGACAGGGGAGGGTCAGCCCCAGCATTTT. This encodes CSVRTGEGQPQHF.